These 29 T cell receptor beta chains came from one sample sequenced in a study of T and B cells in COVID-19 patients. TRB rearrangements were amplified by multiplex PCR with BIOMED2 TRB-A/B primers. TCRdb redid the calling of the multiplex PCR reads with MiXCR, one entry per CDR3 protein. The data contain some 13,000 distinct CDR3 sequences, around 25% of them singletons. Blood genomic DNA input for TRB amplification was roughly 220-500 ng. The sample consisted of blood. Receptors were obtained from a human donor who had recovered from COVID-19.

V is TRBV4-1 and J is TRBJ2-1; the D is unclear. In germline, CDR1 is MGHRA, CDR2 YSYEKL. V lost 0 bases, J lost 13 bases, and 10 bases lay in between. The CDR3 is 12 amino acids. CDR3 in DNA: TGCGCCAGCAGCCAAGATGAGGCGGCCCAGTTCTTC. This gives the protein CASSQDEAAQFF.

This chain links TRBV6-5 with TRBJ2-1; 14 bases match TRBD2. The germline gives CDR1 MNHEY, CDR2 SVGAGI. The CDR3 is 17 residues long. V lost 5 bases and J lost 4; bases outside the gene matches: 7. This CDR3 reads CASSPGLAGDQYNEQFF. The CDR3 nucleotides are TGTGCCAGCAGTCCGGGACTAGCGGGGGATCAATACAATGAGCAGTTCTTC.

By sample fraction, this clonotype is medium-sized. The chain's CDR3 is CASSWDRSRELFF. CDR3 coding DNA: TGTGCCAGCAGCTGGGACAGAAGCAGGGAGCTGTTTTTT. The V and J genes are TRBV6-5 and TRBJ2-2; 7 nucleotides agree with TRBD1. This CDR3 is built from 13 residues. Germline CDR1 and CDR2: MNHEY and SVGAGI. The V and J ends lost 6 bases and 9 bases, in that order; junction bases with no gene match: 7.

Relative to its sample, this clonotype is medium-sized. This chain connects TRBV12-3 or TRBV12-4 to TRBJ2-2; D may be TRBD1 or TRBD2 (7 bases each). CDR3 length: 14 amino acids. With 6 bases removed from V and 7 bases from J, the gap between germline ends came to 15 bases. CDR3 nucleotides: TGTGCCAGCAGGGGGAGGGGGCAACACGGGGAGCTGTTTTTT. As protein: CASRGRGQHGELFF.

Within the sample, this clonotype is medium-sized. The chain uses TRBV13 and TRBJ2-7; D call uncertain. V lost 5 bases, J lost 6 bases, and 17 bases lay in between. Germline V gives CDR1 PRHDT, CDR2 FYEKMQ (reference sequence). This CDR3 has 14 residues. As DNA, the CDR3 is TGTGCCAGCAGCCGCTGGGCAGATCCTCGCGAGCAGTACTTC. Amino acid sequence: CASSRWADPREQYF. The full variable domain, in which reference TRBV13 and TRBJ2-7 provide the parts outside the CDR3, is AAGVIQSPRHLIKEKRETATLKCYPIPRHDTVYWYQQGPGQDPQFLISFYEKMQSDKGSIPDRFSAQQFSDYHSELNMSSLELGDSALYFCASSRWADPREQYFGPGTRLTVT.

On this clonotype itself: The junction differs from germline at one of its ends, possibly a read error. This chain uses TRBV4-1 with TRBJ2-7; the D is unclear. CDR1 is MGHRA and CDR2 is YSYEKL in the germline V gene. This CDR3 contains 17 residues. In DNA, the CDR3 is TGCGCCAGCAGCCTGAATCGTGAAGGGCCCAACTCCTATGAGCAGTACTTC. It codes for CASSLNREGPNSYEQYF.

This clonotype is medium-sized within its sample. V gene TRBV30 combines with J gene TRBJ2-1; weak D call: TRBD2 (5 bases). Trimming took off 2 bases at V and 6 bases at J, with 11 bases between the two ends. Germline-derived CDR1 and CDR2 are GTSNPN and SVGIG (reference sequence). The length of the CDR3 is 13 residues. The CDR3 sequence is CAWSPGVGNEQFF. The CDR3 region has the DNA TGTGCCTGGAGTCCCGGGGTAGGCAATGAGCAGTTCTTC. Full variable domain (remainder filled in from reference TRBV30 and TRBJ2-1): SQTIHQWPATLVQPVGSPLSLECTVEGTSNPNLYWYRQAAGRGLQLLFYSVGIGQISSEVPQNLSASRPQDRQFILSSKKLLLSDSGFYLCAWSPGVGNEQFFGPGTRLTVL.

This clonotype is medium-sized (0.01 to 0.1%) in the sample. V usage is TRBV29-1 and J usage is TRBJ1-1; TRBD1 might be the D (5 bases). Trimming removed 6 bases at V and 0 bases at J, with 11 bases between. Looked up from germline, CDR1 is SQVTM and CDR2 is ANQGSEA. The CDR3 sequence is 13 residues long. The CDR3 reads CSVTVTMNTEAFF. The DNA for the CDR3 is TGCAGCGTGACAGTTACTATGAACACTGAAGCTTTCTTT. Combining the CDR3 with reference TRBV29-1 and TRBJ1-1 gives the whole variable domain SAVISQKPSRDICQRGTSLTIQCQVDSQVTMMFWYRQQPGQSLTLIATANQGSEATYESGFVIDKFPISRPNLTFSTLTVSNMSPEDSSIYLCSVTVTMNTEAFFGQGTRLTVV.

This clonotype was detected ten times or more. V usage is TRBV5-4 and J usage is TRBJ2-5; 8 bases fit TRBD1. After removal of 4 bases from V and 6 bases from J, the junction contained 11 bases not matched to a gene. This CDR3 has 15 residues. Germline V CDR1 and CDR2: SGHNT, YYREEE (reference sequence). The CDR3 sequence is CASSPRDRFGQTQYF. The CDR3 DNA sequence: TGTGCCAGCAGCCCAAGGGACAGGTTCGGTCAGACCCAGTACTTC.

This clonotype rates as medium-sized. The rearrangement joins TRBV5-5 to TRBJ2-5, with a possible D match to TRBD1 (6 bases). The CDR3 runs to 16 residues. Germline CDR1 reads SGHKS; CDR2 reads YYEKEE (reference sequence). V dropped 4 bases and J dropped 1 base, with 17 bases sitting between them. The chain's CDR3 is CASSRTPRTAQETQYF. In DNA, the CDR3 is TGTGCCAGCAGCCGAACGCCGCGGACAGCCCAAGAGACCCAGTACTTC. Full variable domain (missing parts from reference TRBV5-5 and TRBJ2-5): DAGVTQSPTHLIKTRGQQVTLRCSPISGHKSVSWYQQVLGQGPQFIFQYYEKEERGRGNFPDRFSARQFPNYSSELNVNALLLGDSALYLCASSRTPRTAQETQYFGPGTRLLVL.

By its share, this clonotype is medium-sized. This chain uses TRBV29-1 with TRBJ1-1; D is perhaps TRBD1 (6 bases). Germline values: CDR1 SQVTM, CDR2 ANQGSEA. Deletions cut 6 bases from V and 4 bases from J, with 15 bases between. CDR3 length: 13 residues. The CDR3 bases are TGCAGCGTCGACAGGTCCGGGAGCACTGAAGCTTTCTTT. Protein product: CSVDRSGSTEAFF.

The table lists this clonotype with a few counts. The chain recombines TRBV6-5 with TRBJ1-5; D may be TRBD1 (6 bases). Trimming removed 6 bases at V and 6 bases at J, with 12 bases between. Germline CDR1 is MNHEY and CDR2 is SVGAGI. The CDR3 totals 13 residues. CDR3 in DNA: TGTGCCAGCAGAGCAGGGGTCGGTCAGCCCCAGCATTTT. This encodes CASRAGVGQPQHF.

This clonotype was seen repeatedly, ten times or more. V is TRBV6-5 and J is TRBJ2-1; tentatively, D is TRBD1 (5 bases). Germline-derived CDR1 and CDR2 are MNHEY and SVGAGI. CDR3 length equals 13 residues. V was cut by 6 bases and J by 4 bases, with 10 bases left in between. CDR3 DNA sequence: TGTGCCAGCAGCCCCGCAGGGTACAATGAGCAGTTCTTC. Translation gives CASSPAGYNEQFF.

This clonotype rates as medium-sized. CDR3 loop: CASSMGADTQYF. The CDR3 DNA reads TGTGCCAGCAGTATGGGCGCAGATACGCAGTATTTT. The V gene is TRBV27, the J gene TRBJ2-3; D is uncertain. The CDR3 is 12 amino acids. Looked up from germline, CDR1 is MNHEY and CDR2 is SMNVEV (reference sequence). Trimming cost V 5 bases and J 4 bases, with 7 bases left between them.

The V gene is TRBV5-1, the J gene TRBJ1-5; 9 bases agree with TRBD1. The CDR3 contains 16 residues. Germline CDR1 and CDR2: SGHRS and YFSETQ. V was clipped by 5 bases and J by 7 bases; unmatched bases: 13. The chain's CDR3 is CASRLRRDRDQQPQHF. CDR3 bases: TGCGCCAGCAGGTTACGCCGGGACAGGGATCAGCAGCCCCAGCATTTT.

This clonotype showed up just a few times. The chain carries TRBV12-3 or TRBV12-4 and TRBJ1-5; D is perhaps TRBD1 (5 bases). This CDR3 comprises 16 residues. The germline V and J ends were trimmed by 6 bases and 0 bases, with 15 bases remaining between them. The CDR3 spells CASRPGTKGSNQPQHF. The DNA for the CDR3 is TGTGCCAGCAGACCCGGGACCAAGGGTAGCAATCAGCCCCAGCATTTT.

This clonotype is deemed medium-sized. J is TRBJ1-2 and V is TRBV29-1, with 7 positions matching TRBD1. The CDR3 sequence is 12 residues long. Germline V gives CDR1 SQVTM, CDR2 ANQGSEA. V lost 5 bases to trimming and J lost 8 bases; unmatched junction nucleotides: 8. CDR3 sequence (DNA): TGCAGCGTTCGGGACAGTTTCGAAGGCTACACCTTC. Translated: CSVRDSFEGYTF.

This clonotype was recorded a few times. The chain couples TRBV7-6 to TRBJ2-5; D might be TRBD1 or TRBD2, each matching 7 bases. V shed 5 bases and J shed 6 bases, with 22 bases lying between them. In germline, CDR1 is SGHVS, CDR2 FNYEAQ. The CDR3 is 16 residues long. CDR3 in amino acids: CASSARSGGQPKTQYF. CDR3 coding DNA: TGTGCCAGCAGCGCCCGGTCGGGGGGACAGCCGAAGACCCAGTACTTC.

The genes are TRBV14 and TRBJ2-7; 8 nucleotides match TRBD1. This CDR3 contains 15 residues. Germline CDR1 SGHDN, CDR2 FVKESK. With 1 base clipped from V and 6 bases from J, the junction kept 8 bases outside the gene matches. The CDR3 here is CASSQGGQGFTEQYF. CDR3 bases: TGTGCCAGCAGCCAAGGTGGACAGGGTTTTACCGAGCAGTACTTC.

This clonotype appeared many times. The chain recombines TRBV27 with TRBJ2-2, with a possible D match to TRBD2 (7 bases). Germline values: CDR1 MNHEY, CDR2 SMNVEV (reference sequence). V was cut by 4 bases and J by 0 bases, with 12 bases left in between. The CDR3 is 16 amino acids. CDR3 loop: CASSWAGAPNTGELFF. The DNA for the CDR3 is TGTGCCAGCAGTTGGGCGGGGGCCCCGAACACCGGGGAGCTGTTTTTT.

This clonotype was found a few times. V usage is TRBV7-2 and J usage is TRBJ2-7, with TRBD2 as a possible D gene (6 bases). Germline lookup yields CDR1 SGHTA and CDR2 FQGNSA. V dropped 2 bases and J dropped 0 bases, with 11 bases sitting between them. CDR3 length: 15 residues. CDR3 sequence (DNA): TGTGCCAGCAGCTTATTGGGACTGGCCTCCTACGAGCAGTACTTC. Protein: CASSLLGLASYEQYF.

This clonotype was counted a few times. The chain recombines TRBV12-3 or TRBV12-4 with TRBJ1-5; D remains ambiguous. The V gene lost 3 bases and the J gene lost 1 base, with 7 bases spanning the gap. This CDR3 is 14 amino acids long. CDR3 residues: CASSFTGSNQPQHF. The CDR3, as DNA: TGTGCCAGCAGTTTCACCGGGAGCAATCAGCCCCAGCATTTT.

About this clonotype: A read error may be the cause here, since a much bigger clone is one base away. The chain's CDR3 is CASSLHPGTVPYEEYF. The CDR3 region has the DNA TGTGCCAGCTCACTCCACCCCGGGACGGTCCCCTACGAGGAGTACTTC. V and J are TRBV18 and TRBJ2-7, with D perhaps assigned TRBD1 or TRBD2 (5 bases each). The germline CDR1 and CDR2 sequences are KGHSH and LQKENI. This CDR3 contains 16 residues.

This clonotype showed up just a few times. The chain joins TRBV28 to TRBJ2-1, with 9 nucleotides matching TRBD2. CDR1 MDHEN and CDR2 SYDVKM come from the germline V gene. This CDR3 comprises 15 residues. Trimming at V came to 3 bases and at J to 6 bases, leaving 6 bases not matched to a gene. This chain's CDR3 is CASSFRLAGSNEQFF. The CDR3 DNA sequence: TGTGCCAGCAGTTTCCGGCTAGCGGGGTCCAATGAGCAGTTCTTC.

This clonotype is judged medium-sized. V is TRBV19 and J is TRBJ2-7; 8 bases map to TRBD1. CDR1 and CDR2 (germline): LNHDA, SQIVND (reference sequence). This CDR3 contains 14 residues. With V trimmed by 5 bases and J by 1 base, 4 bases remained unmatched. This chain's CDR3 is CASSPGQVSYEQYF. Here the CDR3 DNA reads TGTGCCAGTAGTCCGGGACAGGTATCCTACGAGCAGTACTTC.

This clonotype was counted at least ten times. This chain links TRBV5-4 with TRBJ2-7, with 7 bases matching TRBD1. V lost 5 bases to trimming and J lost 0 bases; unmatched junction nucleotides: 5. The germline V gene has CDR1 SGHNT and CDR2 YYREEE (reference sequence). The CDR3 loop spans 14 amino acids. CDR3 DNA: TGTGCCAGCAGGAAAGACAGGGCCTCCTACGAGCAGTACTTC. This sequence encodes CASRKDRASYEQYF.

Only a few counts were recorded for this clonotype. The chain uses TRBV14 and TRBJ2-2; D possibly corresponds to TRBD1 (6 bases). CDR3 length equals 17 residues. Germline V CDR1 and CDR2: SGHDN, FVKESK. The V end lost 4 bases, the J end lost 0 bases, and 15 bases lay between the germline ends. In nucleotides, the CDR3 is TGTGCCAGCAGCCTATATCTAGGGGGTTCGAACACCGGGGAGCTGTTTTTT. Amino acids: CASSLYLGGSNTGELFF.

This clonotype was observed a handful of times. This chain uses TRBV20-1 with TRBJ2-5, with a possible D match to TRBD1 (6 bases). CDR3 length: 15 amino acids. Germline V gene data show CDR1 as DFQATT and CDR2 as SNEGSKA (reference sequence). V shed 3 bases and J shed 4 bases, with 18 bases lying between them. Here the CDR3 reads CSARPRAGVGETQYF. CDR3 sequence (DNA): TGCAGTGCTAGGCCCCGAGCAGGGGTCGGAGAGACCCAGTACTTC.

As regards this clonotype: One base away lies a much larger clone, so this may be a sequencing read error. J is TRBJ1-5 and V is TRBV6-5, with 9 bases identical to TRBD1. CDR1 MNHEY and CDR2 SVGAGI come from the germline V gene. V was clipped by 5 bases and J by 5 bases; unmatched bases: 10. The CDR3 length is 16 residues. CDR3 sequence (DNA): TGTGCCAGCAGTCATAACCGGGACAGGGTCGATCAGCCCCAGCATTTT. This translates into CASSHNRDRVDQPQHF.